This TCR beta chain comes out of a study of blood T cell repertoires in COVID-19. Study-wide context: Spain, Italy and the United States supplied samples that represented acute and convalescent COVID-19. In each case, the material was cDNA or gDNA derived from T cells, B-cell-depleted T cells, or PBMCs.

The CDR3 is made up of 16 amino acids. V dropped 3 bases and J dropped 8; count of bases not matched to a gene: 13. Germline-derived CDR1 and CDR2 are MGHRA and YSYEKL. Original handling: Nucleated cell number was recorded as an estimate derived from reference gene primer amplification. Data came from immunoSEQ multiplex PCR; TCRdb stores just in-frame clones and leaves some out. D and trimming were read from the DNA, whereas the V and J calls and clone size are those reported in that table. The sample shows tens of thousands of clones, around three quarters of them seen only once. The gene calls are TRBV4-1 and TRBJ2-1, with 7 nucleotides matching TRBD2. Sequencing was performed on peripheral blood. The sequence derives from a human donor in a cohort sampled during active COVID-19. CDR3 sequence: CASSHNAGGSGYEQFF. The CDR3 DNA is TGCGCCAGCAGCCATAATGCGGGCGGGAGCGGGTATGAGCAGTTCTTC.